The 32 T cell receptor beta chains below were found in one sample sequenced in a study of T cells expressing NK-cell markers. From its re-call of the 5' RACE reads, TCRdb lists each CDR3 protein once, without DNA. The sample data list 250,000 to 300,000 distinct CDR3 sequences. Sequencing used blood T cells: a sorted CD56 or NKG2C T cell subset, CD4+ or CD8+ T cells, or bulk PBMC T cells (not recorded which). All receptors come from a man between 18 and 35 years old in good health.

The V gene is TRBV29-1, the J gene TRBJ2-6; the TCRdb D gene call, TRBD1, has no DNA to confirm it. The CDR3 sequence is 16 residues long. Germline V gene sequence: CDR1 SQVTM, CDR2 ANQGSEA. CDR3 loop: CSAVPGPSSGANVLTF.

This rearrangement joins TRBV6-5 to TRBJ2-6; the D gene TCRdb calls, TRBD1, cannot be checked with no DNA. The CDR3 loop spans 18 amino acids. Looked up from germline, CDR1 is MNHEY and CDR2 is SVGAGI. CDR3: CASSYGGAVGSGANVLTF.

The chain joins TRBV25-1 to TRBJ2-5. Germline-derived CDR1 and CDR2 are MGHDK and SYGVNS. This CDR3 spans 13 amino acids. The CDR3 is CASHQGYQETQYF. The variable domain in full, with the rest retrieved from reference TRBV25-1 and TRBJ2-5, is EADIYQTPRYLVIGTGKKITLECSQTMGHDKMYWYQQDPGMELHLIHYSYGVNSTEKGDLSSESTVSRIRTEHFPLTLESARPSHTSQYLCASHQGYQETQYFGPGTRLLVL.

The J gene is TRBJ2-7, the V gene TRBV20-1; no DNA is available, so the TRBD2 call from TCRdb remains unchecked. The CDR3 has 18 amino acids. Germline V gene data show CDR1 as DFQATT and CDR2 as SNEGSKA (reference sequence). The CDR3 sequence: CSAETLAGGLSFSYEQYF.

V is TRBV7-6 and J is TRBJ2-2. The CDR3 runs 14 residues. The germline V gene encodes CDR1 SGHVS and CDR2 FNYEAQ. The CDR3 here is CASSPRHSTGELFF.

This rearrangement joins TRBV7-8 to TRBJ2-2. The CDR3 is 15 residues long. Germline V gene data show CDR1 as SGHVS and CDR2 as FQNEAQ. The CDR3 protein is CASSLGRRNTGELFF.

This sequence joins TRBV10-3 and TRBJ2-2; the TCRdb D gene call, TRBD1, has no DNA to confirm it. The CDR3 runs to 15 residues. Looked up from germline, CDR1 is ENHRY and CDR2 is SYGVKD. CDR3 in amino acids: CAIRPGTGELGELFF.

The genes are TRBV20-1 and TRBJ2-5; TCRdb's assignment of TRBD2 cannot be checked, as there is no DNA. The CDR3 covers 14 residues. CDR1 and CDR2 (germline): DFQATT, SNEGSKA (reference sequence). The CDR3 loop reads CSASSLADQETQYF.

The CDR3 sequence is CASGPRAGNQPQHF. The V call is TRBV12-3 or TRBV12-4, the J call TRBJ1-5. The CDR3 spans 14 residues.

The chain has TRBV11-2 and TRBJ1-2; TCRdb calls TRBD1, which cannot be checked without DNA. This CDR3 comprises 14 residues. CDR1 and CDR2 (germline): SGHAT, FQNNGV. Here the CDR3 reads CASSSLQGGYGYTF.

The chain links TRBV9 to TRBJ1-4. Germline CDR1 and CDR2: SGDLS and YYNGEE. The CDR3 consists of 13 residues. The CDR3 spells CASSLGTREKLFF.

This rearrangement joins TRBV7-7 to TRBJ2-5; TCRdb names TRBD2, which stays unverified in the absence of DNA. The germline gives CDR1 SSHAT, CDR2 FNYEAQ (reference sequence). The CDR3 is made up of 16 amino acids. This CDR3 reads CASSSSGLAGVETQYF.

The chain carries TRBV10-3 and TRBJ1-2; TCRdb's D call of TRBD1 is untestable without DNA. This CDR3 region has 16 residues. Germline V gives CDR1 ENHRY, CDR2 SYGVKD. The CDR3: CAISDVGTGVRRGYTF.

The chain links TRBV3-1 to TRBJ2-4; TCRdb proposes TRBD1, but this gene call is untestable without DNA. There are 14 residues in the CDR3. Germline assignment: CDR1 LGHDT and CDR2 YNNKEL (reference sequence). CDR3: CASSLWDRKNIQYF.

CDR3 amino acids: CASSTSGRAQFF. The chain links TRBV18 to TRBJ2-1; as DNA is missing, the TRBD2 call by TCRdb cannot be tested. The length of the CDR3 is 12 residues. Germline loops: CDR1 KGHSH, CDR2 LQKENI.

This chain uses TRBV10-3 with TRBJ2-7. The CDR3 is 13 residues long. In germline, CDR1 is ENHRY, CDR2 SYGVKD. CDR3 sequence reads: CAISGRDSYEQYF.

The chain recombines TRBV4-2 with TRBJ2-3; TCRdb calls TRBD2, which cannot be checked without DNA. The CDR3 contains 18 residues. Looked up from germline, CDR1 is LGHNA and CDR2 is YNFKEQ. CDR3 in amino acids: CASSQEIRSSGRIDTQYF.

CDR3 sequence reads: CSARDPGTGKTDTQYF. The J gene is TRBJ2-3, the V gene TRBV20-1; the D call of TRBD1 rests on TCRdb alone, since no DNA is present to check it. The CDR3 length is 16 residues. Germline-derived CDR1 and CDR2 are DFQATT and SNEGSKA (reference sequence).

The CDR3: CASSDYGETQYF. V gene TRBV12-3 or TRBV12-4 combines with J gene TRBJ2-5; TCRdb reports TRBD2, a call that lacks DNA to check it against. The length of the CDR3 is 12 residues.

The J gene is TRBJ2-3, the V gene TRBV3-1. Looked up from germline, CDR1 is LGHDT and CDR2 is YNNKEL (reference sequence). The CDR3 contains 13 residues. The CDR3 is CASSQASTDTQYF.

The V call is TRBV12-3 or TRBV12-4, the J call TRBJ2-1; TCRdb gives TRBD1 as the D gene, but with no DNA this cannot be confirmed. This CDR3 spans 13 amino acids. The chain's CDR3 is CASRRDVVNEQFF.

This chain joins TRBV7-2 and TRBJ1-2. The germline V gene has CDR1 SGHTA and CDR2 FQGNSA. The CDR3 length is 14 residues. CDR3 loop: CASSPYQRGYGYTF.

The chain combines TRBV29-1 with TRBJ2-5; TCRdb's D gene call, TRBD1, goes unchecked for lack of DNA. The CDR3 has 13 residues. Germline CDR1 and CDR2: SQVTM and ANQGSEA. The CDR3 sequence is CSVAPRLQETQYF.

The chain is built from TRBV20-1 and TRBJ1-2. The CDR3 consists of 12 residues. Germline CDR1 reads DFQATT; CDR2 reads SNEGSKA (reference sequence). The CDR3 is CSARPDYYGYTF.

This chain links TRBV28 with TRBJ2-1; TCRdb calls TRBD2, which cannot be checked without DNA. Germline V gene sequence: CDR1 MDHEN, CDR2 SYDVKM. The CDR3 runs 15 residues. This CDR3 is CASSSTSGRVNEQFF. Full variable domain (remainder filled in from reference TRBV28 and TRBJ2-1): DVKVTQSSRYLVKRTGEKVFLECVQDMDHENMFWYRQDPGLGLRLIYFSYDVKMKEKGDIPEGYSVSREKKERFSLILESASTNQTSMYLCASSSTSGRVNEQFFGPGTRLTVL.

The chain recombines TRBV25-1 with TRBJ2-1; no DNA is available, so the TRBD1 call from TCRdb remains unchecked. Germline values: CDR1 MGHDK, CDR2 SYGVNS. This CDR3 has 15 residues. CDR3 loop: CASSGSGVLGNEQFF.

The chain has TRBV20-1 and TRBJ2-5; absent DNA, TCRdb's TRBD1 call cannot be checked. Germline CDR1 reads DFQATT; CDR2 reads SNEGSKA (reference sequence). The CDR3 length is 13 residues. CDR3 sequence: CSATIDSKETQYF.

The V and J genes are TRBV2 and TRBJ1-6. Germline V gene lookup returns CDR1 SNHLY and CDR2 FYNNEI. CDR3 size: 13 residues. The chain's CDR3 is CASTRGQASPLHF.

The V call is TRBV20-1, the J call TRBJ1-4; TCRdb's assignment of TRBD1 cannot be checked, as there is no DNA. Germline CDR1 is DFQATT and CDR2 is SNEGSKA (reference sequence). The CDR3 has 15 residues. CDR3 in amino acids: CSARDGTGVGEKLFF.

The rearrangement joins TRBV3-1 to TRBJ2-7; no DNA is available, so the TRBD2 call from TCRdb remains unchecked. Germline lookup yields CDR1 LGHDT and CDR2 YNNKEL (reference sequence). CDR3 length equals 16 residues. CDR3 sequence: CASSQGLAGGPYEQYF.

V and J are TRBV14 and TRBJ1-4; TCRdb designates TRBD1, a call that cannot be tested without DNA. The germline gives CDR1 SGHDN, CDR2 FVKESK. The CDR3 extends over 14 amino acids. CDR3 region: CASSQGNRGEKLFF.

The chain links TRBV12-3 or TRBV12-4 to TRBJ2-1; TCRdb's D gene call, TRBD2, goes unchecked for lack of DNA. The CDR3 contains 13 residues. CDR3 sequence reads: CASSLGGLGVLFF.